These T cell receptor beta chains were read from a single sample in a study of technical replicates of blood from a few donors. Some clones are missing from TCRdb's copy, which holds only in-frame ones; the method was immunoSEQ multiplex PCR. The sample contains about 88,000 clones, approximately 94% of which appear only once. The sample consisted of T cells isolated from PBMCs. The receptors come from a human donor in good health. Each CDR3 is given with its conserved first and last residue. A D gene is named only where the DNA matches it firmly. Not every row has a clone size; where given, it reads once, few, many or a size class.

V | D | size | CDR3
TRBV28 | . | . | CATTNTGELFF
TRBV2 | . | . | CASKGFIYGYTF
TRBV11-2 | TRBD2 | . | CASKIEASGFYEQYF
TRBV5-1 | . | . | CASSLAGRGPYEQYF
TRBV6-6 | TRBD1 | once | CASSQGTGRETQYF
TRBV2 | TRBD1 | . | CASSDPPPDRWVSPNAEQYF
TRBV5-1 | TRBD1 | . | CASSPRDRGYEQYF
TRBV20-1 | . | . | CSAPTPGEQYF
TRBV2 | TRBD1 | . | CASSEFGQGIGETQYF
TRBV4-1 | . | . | CASSQDQGSGGYTF
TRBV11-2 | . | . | CASSSDGVDTQYF
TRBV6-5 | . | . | CASSYSRNSGNTIYF
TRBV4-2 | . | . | CASSQAQVGNQPQHF
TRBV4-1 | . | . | CASSQFQGTYEQYF
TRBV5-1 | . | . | CASSPPGGLHNEQFF
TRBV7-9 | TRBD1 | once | CASSPRGTVVNTIYF
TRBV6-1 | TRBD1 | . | CASRDRIHEQYF
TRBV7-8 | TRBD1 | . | CASSLTGTGITDTQYF
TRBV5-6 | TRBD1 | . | CASSQGVPETQYF
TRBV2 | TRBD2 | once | CASTATSGSYTDTQYF
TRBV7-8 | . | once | CASTLSPIYSNQPQHF
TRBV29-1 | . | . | CSVRTGRGGYTF
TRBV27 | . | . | CASSLSGGGALGDTQYF
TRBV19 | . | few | CASSMRAGANTEAFF
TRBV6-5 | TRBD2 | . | CASSRTSGLYEQYF
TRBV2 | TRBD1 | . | CASSYRGRSTEAFF
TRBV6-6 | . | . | CASSPHFEKLFF
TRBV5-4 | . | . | CASSLGQGPQDGYTF
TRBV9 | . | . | CASSDYREYTEAFF
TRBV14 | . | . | CASSAGSSYGYTF
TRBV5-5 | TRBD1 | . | CASSSDRASSYEQYF
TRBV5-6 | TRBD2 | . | CASSLQTSGGKETQYF
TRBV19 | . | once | CASSTGPGAGDGYTF
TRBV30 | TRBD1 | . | CSGTGGERNGYTF
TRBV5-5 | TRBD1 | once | CASSQDRGGNVLTF
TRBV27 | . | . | CASRPTDYPLYEQYF
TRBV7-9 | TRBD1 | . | CASTLETGGHEQYF
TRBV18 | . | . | CASSPVELHEAFF
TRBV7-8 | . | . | CASSQSRGATNEKLFF
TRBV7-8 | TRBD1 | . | CASSLGDRVNEQFF
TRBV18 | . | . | CASSPSTGELFF
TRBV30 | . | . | CAWQGPDRGVDTQYF
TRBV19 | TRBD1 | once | CASSILRTGLNEQFF
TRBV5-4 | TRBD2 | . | CASRVGLAGYNEQFF
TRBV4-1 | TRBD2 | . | CASSQGLAGGPGEQFF
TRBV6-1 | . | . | CASRRGGIHEQYF
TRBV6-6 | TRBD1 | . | CASRAPGTGAYEQYF
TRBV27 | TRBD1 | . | CASSVSYRGGGYGYTF
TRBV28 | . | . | CASSLWQGSYEQYF
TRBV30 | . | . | CAWSVGRGIYGYTF
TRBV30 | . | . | CAWSVVAASTQSYNEQFF